These 27 T cell receptor beta chains were sequenced from one sample in a study of cytomegalovirus exposure and HLA in healthy donors. In the PCR, 60 Vbeta and 13 Jbeta primers were used. The data were produced by immunoSEQ multiplex PCR, yet TCRdb's version contains in-frame clones alone and is incomplete. This sample's table reports around 100,000 clones. Sample: PBMCs. These receptors came from a man over 45 in good health and CMV-seronegative.

The chain couples TRBV7-2 to TRBJ2-7; the match to TRBD2 covers 7 bases. V was clipped by 5 bases and J by 5 bases; unmatched bases: 6. The CDR3 is 13 residues long. Looked up from germline, CDR1 is SGHTA and CDR2 is FQGNSA. CDR3 amino acids: CASSPSREDEQYF. CDR3 coding DNA: TGTGCCAGCAGCCCCAGTCGGGAGGACGAGCAGTACTTC.

The gene calls are TRBV5-1 and TRBJ2-1; possibly TRBD1 for D (5 bases). Germline assignment: CDR1 SGHRS and CDR2 YFSETQ. The CDR3 has 16 amino acids. V gave up 0 bases and J gave up 8 bases, with 18 bases separating them. The CDR3 is CASSLGVKGRVDEQFF. CDR3 bases: TGCGCCAGCAGCTTGGGAGTAAAGGGCAGGGTAGATGAGCAGTTCTTC.

The genes are TRBV19 and TRBJ2-7; 11 bases align to TRBD1. V dropped 5 bases and J dropped 7; count of bases not matched to a gene: 10. This CDR3 has 15 amino acids. Per the germline V gene, CDR1 is LNHDA and CDR2 is SQIVND (reference sequence). The CDR3 DNA reads as TGTGCCAGTAGTCCATGGACAGGGGGCGCGGGGGAGCAGTACTTC. It specifies CASSPWTGGAGEQYF.

The chain recombines TRBV18 with TRBJ1-3; no clear D. Trimming cost V 0 bases and J 4 bases, with 7 bases left between them. CDR3 size: 14 residues. The germline V gene encodes CDR1 KGHSH and CDR2 LQKENI. The DNA for the CDR3 is TGTGCCAGCTCACCACCCGAGGCGGGAAACACCATATATTTT. Its translation: CASSPPEAGNTIYF.

V and J are TRBV19 and TRBJ2-1; D is possibly TRBD2 (6 bases). V was trimmed by 7 bases and J by 9 bases, leaving 16 bases between them. Germline CDR1 reads LNHDA; CDR2 reads SQIVND (reference sequence). This CDR3 is built from 13 residues. CDR3 sequence: CASTPRDFSEQFF. The CDR3 DNA reads as TGTGCCAGTACCCCCCGGGACTTCAGTGAGCAGTTCTTC.

This sequence joins TRBV9 and TRBJ2-1; TRBD2 aligns across 9 bases. This CDR3 spans 15 amino acids. Germline V lookup: CDR1 SGDLS, CDR2 YYNGEE. Trimming at V came to 4 bases and at J to 8 bases, leaving 10 bases not matched to a gene. The CDR3 is CASSPSGGLGDEQFF. The CDR3 nucleotides read TGTGCCAGCAGCCCAAGCGGGGGGCTAGGAGATGAGCAGTTCTTC.

The rearrangement joins TRBV2 to TRBJ2-3, with 8 bases fitting TRBD1. Per the germline V gene, CDR1 is SNHLY and CDR2 is FYNNEI. The V and J ends lost 7 bases and 4 bases, in that order; junction bases with no gene match: 1. There are 12 residues in the CDR3. CDR3 DNA: TGTGCCAGCAAGGACAGGGCAGATACGCAGTATTTT. Its protein product is CASKDRADTQYF.

The chain combines TRBV4-1 with TRBJ1-5; 8 nucleotides agree with TRBD1. The germline gives CDR1 MGHRA, CDR2 YSYEKL. The CDR3 sequence is 16 residues long. J gave up 3 bases and V 0 bases, and 4 bases lay outside the gene matches. Here the CDR3 reads CASSQEYRGYNQPQHF. Here the CDR3 DNA reads TGCGCCAGCAGCCAAGAGTACAGGGGGTACAATCAGCCCCAGCATTTT.

The CDR3 sequence is CAIAGQENSPLHF. The CDR3 DNA follows: TGTGCCATCGCAGGGCAAGAAAATTCACCCCTCCACTTT. The rearrangement links TRBV10-3 to TRBJ1-6, with D perhaps matching TRBD1 (5 bases). The CDR3 runs 13 residues. Germline assignment: CDR1 ENHRY and CDR2 SYGVKD. V was clipped by 8 bases and J by 7 bases, with 12 bases between them.

V gene TRBV14 combines with J gene TRBJ1-1; no reliable D call. V lost 0 bases, J lost 7 bases, and 9 bases lay in between. The CDR3 covers 13 residues. Germline loops: CDR1 SGHDN, CDR2 FVKESK. The CDR3 here is CASSQDSGSEAFF. DNA of the CDR3: TGTGCCAGCAGCCAAGATTCGGGGAGTGAAGCTTTCTTT.

The rearrangement uses TRBV23-1 and TRBJ2-3, with a possible D match to TRBD2 (6 bases). TRBV23-1 has ORF status, its function being uncertain. This CDR3 is 14 amino acids long. Trimming pared 4 bases from V and 4 bases from J, leaving 12 bases between. Here the CDR3 reads CASSRAVAADTQYF. CDR3 coding DNA: TGCGCCAGCAGTCGGGCCGTAGCGGCAGATACGCAGTATTTT.

V and J are TRBV7-2 and TRBJ2-2; the D gene is possibly TRBD1 (5 bases). Germline CDR1 and CDR2: SGHTA and FQGNSA. Trimming stripped 5 bases from V and 6 bases from J, with 16 bases between. This CDR3 has 15 amino acids. CDR3 sequence reads: CASSPRRQPPGELFF. The CDR3 DNA is TGTGCCAGCAGCCCACGGCGACAGCCGCCCGGGGAGCTGTTTTTT.

This chain connects TRBV9 to TRBJ2-7; 7 nucleotides match TRBD2. The ends lost 3 bases at V and 0 bases at J; junction bases unmatched: 12. Germline CDR1 SGDLS, CDR2 YYNGEE. This CDR3 comprises 17 residues. DNA of the CDR3: TGTGCCAGCAGCGAGGGCCTAGCGGTAAGCAACTCCTACGAGCAGTACTTC. Residues: CASSEGLAVSNSYEQYF.

V and J are TRBV6-5 and TRBJ1-1, with TRBD1 identical over 7 bases. From germline, CDR1 is MNHEY and CDR2 SVGAGI. Germline trimming cut 6 bases from V and 3 bases from J; bases unmatched to any gene: 7. This CDR3 spans 14 amino acids. The CDR3 reads CASSPEGGDTEAFF. CDR3 sequence (DNA): TGTGCCAGCAGCCCTGAAGGGGGCGACACTGAAGCTTTCTTT.

This sequence joins TRBV9 and TRBJ1-2, with 10 bases matching TRBD1. The ends lost 4 bases at V and 1 base at J; junction bases unmatched: 4. The CDR3 is 15 residues long. Germline values: CDR1 SGDLS, CDR2 YYNGEE. The CDR3 region has the DNA TGTGCCAGCAGCCCGGGACAGGGGAGTAACTATGGCTACACCTTC. Translating it yields CASSPGQGSNYGYTF.

The chain is built from TRBV4-2 and TRBJ2-5, with a weak D call TRBD2 (5 bases). This CDR3 region has 14 residues. The germline CDR1 and CDR2 sequences are LGHNA and YNFKEQ. Deletions cut 2 bases from V and 1 base from J, with 8 bases between. The CDR3 bases are TGTGCCAGCAGCCAACCGGACTCCCAAGAGACCCAGTACTTC. As protein: CASSQPDSQETQYF.

The chain carries TRBV11-2 and TRBJ2-1; D is unresolved. Between the trimmed V and J ends, which lost 3 bases and 2 bases, there was a span of 8 bases. The germline V gene encodes CDR1 SGHAT and CDR2 FQNNGV. The CDR3 is 14 residues long. The CDR3 sequence: CASSFRVTYNEQFF. The DNA of the CDR3 is TGTGCCAGCAGCTTCCGGGTTACCTACAATGAGCAGTTCTTC.

The J gene is TRBJ1-5, the V gene TRBV7-2, with D tentatively TRBD1 (6 bases). This CDR3 region has 15 residues. The V end was cut by 1 base, the J end by 6 bases, with 13 bases between. Looked up from germline, CDR1 is SGHTA and CDR2 is FQGNSA. The CDR3 loop is CASSLGDRSGQPQHF. In nucleotides, the CDR3 is TGTGCCAGCAGCTTAGGTGACAGGTCGGGTCAGCCCCAGCATTTT.

Concerning this clone: This CDR3 is also generated by other DNA sequences in the sample. The chain employs TRBV1 and TRBJ2-1; TRBD2, the D gene given by the table, was not confirmed from the DNA. TRBV1 is assigned pseudogene status. The length of the CDR3 is 11 residues. The chain's CDR3 is CTSREYNEQFF. CDR3 nucleotides: TGCACCAGCAGGGAGTACAATGAGCAGTTCTTC.

CDR3 residues: CASSIYSDSNQPQHF. The CDR3 DNA follows: TGTGCCAGTAGTATTTACTCCGATAGCAATCAGCCCCAGCATTTT. The chain has TRBV19 and TRBJ1-5; D is uncertain. Trimming took 3 bases from V and 0 from J, leaving 9 bases between them. The CDR3 totals 15 residues. The V gene's germline CDR1 is LNHDA and CDR2 SQIVND (reference sequence).

V and J are TRBV29-1 and TRBJ1-2, with D hard to call. Germline assignment: CDR1 SQVTM and CDR2 ANQGSEA. Trimming took 3 bases from V and 8 from J, leaving 7 bases between them. The CDR3 has 10 amino acids. The CDR3 sequence is CSVDVRGYTF. In nucleotides, the CDR3 is TGCAGCGTTGATGTGAGGGGCTACACCTTC.

The CDR3 bases are TGCGCCAGCAGCCAAGATCCGGGAATTGGAAACACCATATATTTT. This codes for CASSQDPGIGNTIYF. V is TRBV4-3 and J is TRBJ1-3; D gene uncertain. The V gene's germline CDR1 is LGHNA and CDR2 YSLEER. V lost 0 bases, J lost 3 bases, and 9 bases lay in between. The CDR3 has 15 amino acids.

The chain recombines TRBV4-1 with TRBJ2-3; the match to TRBD2 covers 12 bases. The CDR3 sequence is 17 residues long. CDR1 and CDR2 from the germline V gene are MGHRA and YSYEKL. Losses at the gene ends were 2 bases for V and 4 bases for J; bases not matched to a gene: 7. The CDR3 region has the DNA TGCGCCAGCAGCCAACCTAGCGGGAGGGCCGGGGCAGATACGCAGTATTTT. Its protein is CASSQPSGRAGADTQYF.

The chain recombines TRBV4-3 with TRBJ2-5, with D uncertain. This CDR3 has 16 amino acids. The V end was cut by 6 bases, the J end by 2 bases, with 19 bases between. The germline gives CDR1 LGHNA, CDR2 YSLEER. CDR3 amino acids: CASRDRTDSQQETQYF. The CDR3 region has the DNA TGCGCCAGCAGAGACCGAACTGACTCTCAACAAGAGACCCAGTACTTC.

This sequence joins TRBV2 and TRBJ1-1, with D unresolved. The CDR3 is made up of 11 amino acids. The germline V gene encodes CDR1 SNHLY and CDR2 FYNNEI. Trimming stripped 7 bases from V and 0 bases from J, with 3 bases between. CDR3 region: CASIMNTEAFF. CDR3 in DNA: TGTGCCAGCATTATGAACACTGAAGCTTTCTTT.

The chain carries TRBV9 and TRBJ2-7; 10 bases fit TRBD2. Germline lookup yields CDR1 SGDLS and CDR2 YYNGEE. The CDR3 sequence is 15 residues long. The trim removed 4 bases at V and 4 bases at J, leaving 8 bases unmatched. Here the CDR3 reads CASSSGLAGEYEQYF. The CDR3, as DNA: TGTGCCAGCAGCTCAGGGCTAGCGGGAGAGTACGAGCAGTACTTC.

The V call is TRBV4-2, the J call TRBJ2-7, with 8 bases that match TRBD2. Germline assignment: CDR1 LGHNA and CDR2 YNFKEQ. The V segment lost 3 bases and the J segment 7 bases; nucleotides outside the gene matches: 11. This CDR3 spans 15 amino acids. CDR3: CASSQDGAGAEEQYF. As DNA, the CDR3 is TGTGCCAGCAGCCAGGACGGAGCGGGAGCGGAGGAGCAGTACTTC.